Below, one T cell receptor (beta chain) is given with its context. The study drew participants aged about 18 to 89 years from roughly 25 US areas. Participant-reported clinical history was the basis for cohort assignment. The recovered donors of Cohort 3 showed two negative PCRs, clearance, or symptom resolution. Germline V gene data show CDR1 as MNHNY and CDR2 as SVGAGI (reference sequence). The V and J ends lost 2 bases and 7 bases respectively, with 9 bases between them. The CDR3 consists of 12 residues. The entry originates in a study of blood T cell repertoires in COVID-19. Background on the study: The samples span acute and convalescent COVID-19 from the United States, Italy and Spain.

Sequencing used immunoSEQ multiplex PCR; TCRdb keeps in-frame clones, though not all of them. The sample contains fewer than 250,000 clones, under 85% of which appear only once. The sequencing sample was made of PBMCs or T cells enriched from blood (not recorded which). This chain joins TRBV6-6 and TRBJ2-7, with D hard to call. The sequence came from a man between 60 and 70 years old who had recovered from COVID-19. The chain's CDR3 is CASSYDLREQYF. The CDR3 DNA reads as TGTGCCAGCAGTTACGACTTACGAGAGCAGTACTTC.